This T cell receptor beta chain was sequenced in a study of shared T cell receptors in the human thymus. The trim removed 0 bases at V and 3 bases at J, leaving 11 bases unmatched. Germline V gene sequence: CDR1 SGHRS, CDR2 YFSETQ. The CDR3 totals 20 residues. The repertoire was sequenced with immunoSEQ multiplex PCR; TCRdb's copy has only in-frame clones and lacks some. The sample records roughly 660,000 clones, 70% to 90% being singletons. The sample also formed part of further work on human thymus T cells. That publication notes: Finnish infants who were healthy and having corrective surgery for congenital heart defects made up the donors. It was from resections taken during corrective heart surgery that the thymus tissue came. V and J gene usage appeared biased in thymic and blood repertoires. Among unrelated individuals, related research reported thymic repertoires that overlapped highly.

The rearrangement uses TRBV5-1 and TRBJ2-1; 14 positions match TRBD2. Sequenced sample: thymocytes. The source is a boy in the first two years of life with a congenital heart defect. In DNA form, the CDR3 reads TGCGCCAGCAGCTTGGGCCCGGGACTAGCGGGAGAGAGGGGCTACAATGAGCAGTTCTTC. Amino acids: CASSLGPGLAGERGYNEQFF.